The subject of this entry is one T cell receptor beta chain. This record belongs to a study of beta chain features in type 1 diabetes. Sorting of CD4+ naive, central memory, regulatory and stem cell-like memory cells was performed via CD45RO/CCR7/CD25/CD127/CD95/CD27. Germline V CDR1 and CDR2: SNHLY, FYNNEI. This CDR3 is built from 13 residues. V was trimmed by 1 base and J by 7 bases, leaving 8 bases between them. The whole isolated RNA underwent reverse transcription, so sequencing captured expressed TCRB transcripts. TCRdb's table, derived via immunoSEQ multiplex PCR, lists solely in-frame clones and lacks some. The sample includes more than 300,000 clones, about 14% of them seen just once.

Sequencing was performed on naive CD4+ T cells from blood. The TCR sequence derives from a woman under 30 in good health. The chain carries TRBV2 and TRBJ1-5; D unresolved. The DNA for the CDR3 is TGTGCCAGCAGTGAAGGAAAGAGACAGCCCCAGCATTTT. Its protein is CASSEGKRQPQHF.